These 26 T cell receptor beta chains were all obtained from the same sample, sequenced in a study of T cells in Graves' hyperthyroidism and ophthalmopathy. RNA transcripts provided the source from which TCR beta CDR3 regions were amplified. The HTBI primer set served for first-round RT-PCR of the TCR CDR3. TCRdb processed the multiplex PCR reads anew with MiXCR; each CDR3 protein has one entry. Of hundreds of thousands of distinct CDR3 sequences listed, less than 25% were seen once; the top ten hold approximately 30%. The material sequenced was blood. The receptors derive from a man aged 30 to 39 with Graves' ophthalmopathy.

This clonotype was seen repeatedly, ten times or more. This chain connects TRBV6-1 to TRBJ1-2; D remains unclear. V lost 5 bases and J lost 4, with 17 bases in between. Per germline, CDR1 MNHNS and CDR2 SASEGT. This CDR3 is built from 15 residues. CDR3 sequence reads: CASSRSREISYGYTF. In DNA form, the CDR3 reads TGTGCCAGCAGTCGATCCCGAGAAATTTCCTATGGCTACACCTTC.

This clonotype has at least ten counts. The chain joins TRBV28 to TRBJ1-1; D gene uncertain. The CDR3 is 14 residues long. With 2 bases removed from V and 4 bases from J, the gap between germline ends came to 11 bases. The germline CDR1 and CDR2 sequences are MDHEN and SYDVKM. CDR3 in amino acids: CASSLPLGITEAFF. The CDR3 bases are TGTGCCAGCAGTTTACCCCTCGGTATCACTGAAGCTTTCTTT.

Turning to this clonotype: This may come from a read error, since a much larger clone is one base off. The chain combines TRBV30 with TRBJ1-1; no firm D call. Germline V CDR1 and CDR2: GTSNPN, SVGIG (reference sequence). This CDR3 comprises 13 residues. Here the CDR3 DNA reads TGTGCCCGGAGTGGCCTATGGAACACTGAAGCTTTCTTT. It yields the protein CARSGLWNTEAFF.

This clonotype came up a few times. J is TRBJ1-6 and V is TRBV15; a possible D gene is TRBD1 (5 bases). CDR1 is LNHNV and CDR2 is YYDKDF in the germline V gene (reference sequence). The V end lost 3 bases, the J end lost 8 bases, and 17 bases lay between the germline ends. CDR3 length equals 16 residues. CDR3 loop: CATSRGPASGDSPLHF. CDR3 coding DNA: TGTGCCACCAGCAGGGGGCCGGCGTCCGGCGATTCACCCCTCCACTTT.

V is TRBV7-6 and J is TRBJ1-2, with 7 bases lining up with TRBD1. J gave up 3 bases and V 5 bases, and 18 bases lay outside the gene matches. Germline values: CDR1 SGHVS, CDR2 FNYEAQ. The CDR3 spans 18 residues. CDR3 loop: CASSPLEQGYPLDYGYTF. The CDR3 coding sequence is TGTGCCAGCAGCCCGTTGGAACAGGGGTACCCCTTGGACTATGGCTACACCTTC.

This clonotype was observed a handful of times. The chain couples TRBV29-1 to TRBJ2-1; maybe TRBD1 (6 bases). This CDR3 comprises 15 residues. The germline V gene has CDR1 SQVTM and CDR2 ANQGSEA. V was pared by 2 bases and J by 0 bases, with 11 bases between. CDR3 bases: TGCAGCGTTGAACCTAGCAGGGGCTCCTACAATGAGCAGTTCTTC. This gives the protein CSVEPSRGSYNEQFF.

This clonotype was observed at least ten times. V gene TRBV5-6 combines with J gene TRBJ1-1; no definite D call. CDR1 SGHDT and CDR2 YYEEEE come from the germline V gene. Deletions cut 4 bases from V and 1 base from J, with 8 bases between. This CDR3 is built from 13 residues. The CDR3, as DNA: TGTGCCAGCAGCCGTATTGAGAACACTGAAGCTTTCTTT. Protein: CASSRIENTEAFF.

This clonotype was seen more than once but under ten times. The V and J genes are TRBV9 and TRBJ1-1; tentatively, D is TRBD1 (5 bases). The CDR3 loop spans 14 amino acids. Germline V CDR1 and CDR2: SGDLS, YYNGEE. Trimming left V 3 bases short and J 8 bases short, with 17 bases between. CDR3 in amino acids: CASSASPTVPEAFF. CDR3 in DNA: TGTGCCAGCAGCGCATCCCCGACAGTACCAGAAGCTTTCTTT. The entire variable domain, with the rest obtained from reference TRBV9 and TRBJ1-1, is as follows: DSGVTQTPKHLITATGQRVTLRCSPRSGDLSVYWYQQSLDQGLQFLIQYYNGEERAKGNILERFSAQQFPDLHSELNLSSLELGDSALYFCASSASPTVPEAFFGQGTRLTVV.

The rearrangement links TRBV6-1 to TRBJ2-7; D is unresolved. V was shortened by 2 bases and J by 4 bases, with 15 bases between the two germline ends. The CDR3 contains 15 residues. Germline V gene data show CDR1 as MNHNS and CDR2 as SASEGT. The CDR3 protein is CASSETPHIGYEQYF. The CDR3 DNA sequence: TGTGCCAGCAGTGAAACACCTCACATCGGATACGAGCAGTACTTC.

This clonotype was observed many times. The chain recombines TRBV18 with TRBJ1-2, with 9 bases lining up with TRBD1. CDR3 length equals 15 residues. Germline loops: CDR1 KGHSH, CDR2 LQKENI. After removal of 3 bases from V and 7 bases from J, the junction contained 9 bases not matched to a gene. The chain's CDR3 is CASSPTGTGNSGYTF. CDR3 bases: TGTGCCAGCTCACCTACCGGGACAGGGAATAGTGGCTACACCTTC.

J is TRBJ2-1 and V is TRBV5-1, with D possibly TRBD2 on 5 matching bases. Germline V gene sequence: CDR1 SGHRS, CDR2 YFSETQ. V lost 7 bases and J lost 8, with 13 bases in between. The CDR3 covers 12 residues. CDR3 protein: CASRGEGYEQFF. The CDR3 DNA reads TGCGCCAGCCGGGGAGAGGGTTATGAGCAGTTCTTC.

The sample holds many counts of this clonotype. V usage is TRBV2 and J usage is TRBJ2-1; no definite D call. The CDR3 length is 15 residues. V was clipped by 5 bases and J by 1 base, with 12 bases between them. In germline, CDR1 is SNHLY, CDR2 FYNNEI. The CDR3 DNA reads TGTGCCAGCAGTCTCCTACATACTTCCTACAATGAGCAGTTCTTC. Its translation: CASSLLHTSYNEQFF.

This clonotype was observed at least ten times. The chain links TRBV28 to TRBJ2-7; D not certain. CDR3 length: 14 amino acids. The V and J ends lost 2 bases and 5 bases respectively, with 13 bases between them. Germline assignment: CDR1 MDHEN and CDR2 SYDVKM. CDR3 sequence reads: CASSLGWETHEQYF. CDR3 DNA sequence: TGTGCCAGCAGTTTAGGCTGGGAAACCCACGAGCAGTACTTC. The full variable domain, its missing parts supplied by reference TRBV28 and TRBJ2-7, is DVKVTQSSRYLVKRTGEKVFLECVQDMDHENMFWYRQDPGLGLRLIYFSYDVKMKEKGDIPEGYSVSREKKERFSLILESASTNQTSMYLCASSLGWETHEQYFGPGTRLTVT.

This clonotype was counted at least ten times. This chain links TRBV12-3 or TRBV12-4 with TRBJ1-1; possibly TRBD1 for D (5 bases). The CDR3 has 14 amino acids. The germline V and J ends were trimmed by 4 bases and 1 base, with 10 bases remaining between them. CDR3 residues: CASSSGPSNTEAFF. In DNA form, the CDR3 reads TGTGCCAGCAGTTCGGGACCTTCGAACACTGAAGCTTTCTTT.

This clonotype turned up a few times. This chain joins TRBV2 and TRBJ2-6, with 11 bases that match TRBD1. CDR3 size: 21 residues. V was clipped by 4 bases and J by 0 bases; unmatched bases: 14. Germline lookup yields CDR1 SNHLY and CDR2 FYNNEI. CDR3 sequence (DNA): TGTGCCAGCAGTGTTGGACAGGGGGCGTACTTCTCGGACTCTGGGGCCAACGTCCTGACTTTC. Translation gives CASSVGQGAYFSDSGANVLTF.

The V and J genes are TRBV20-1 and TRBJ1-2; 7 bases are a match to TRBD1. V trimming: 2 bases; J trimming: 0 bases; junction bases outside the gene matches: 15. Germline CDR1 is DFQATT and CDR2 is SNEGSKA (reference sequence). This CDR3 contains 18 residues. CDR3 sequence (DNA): TGCAGTGCTAGACCAACCCCAGGGGGGAGAGACTCTAACTATGGCTACACCTTC. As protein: CSARPTPGGRDSNYGYTF.

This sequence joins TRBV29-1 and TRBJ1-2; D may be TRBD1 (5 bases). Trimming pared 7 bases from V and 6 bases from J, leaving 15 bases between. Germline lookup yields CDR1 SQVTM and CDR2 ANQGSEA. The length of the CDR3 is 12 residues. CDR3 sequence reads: CSASGRVDGYTF. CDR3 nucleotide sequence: TGCAGCGCCTCGGGCAGGGTCGATGGCTACACCTTC.

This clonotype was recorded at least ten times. The CDR3 nucleotides are TGCGCCAGCAGCTTGGCCGGCACTAGCGGGAGGTTCTACAATGAGCAGTTCTTC. Its protein is CASSLAGTSGRFYNEQFF. The chain links TRBV5-1 to TRBJ2-1, with 12 nucleotides matching TRBD2. The V gene end was trimmed by 0 bases and the J gene end by 3 bases; junction bases not matched to a gene: 7. There are 18 residues in the CDR3. Germline assignment: CDR1 SGHRS and CDR2 YFSETQ. The whole variable domain, filled in from reference TRBV5-1 and TRBJ2-1, reads KAGVTQTPRYLIKTRGQQVTLSCSPISGHRSVSWYQQTPGQGLQFLFEYFSETQRNKGNFPGRFSGRQFSNSRSEMNVSTLELGDSALYLCASSLAGTSGRFYNEQFFGPGTRLTVL.

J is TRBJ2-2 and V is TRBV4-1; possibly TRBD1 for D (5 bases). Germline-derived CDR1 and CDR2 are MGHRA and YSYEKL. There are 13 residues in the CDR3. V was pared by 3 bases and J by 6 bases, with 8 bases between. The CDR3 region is CASSQAQAGELFF. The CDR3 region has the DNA TGCGCCAGCAGCCAGGCACAGGCCGGGGAGCTGTTTTTT.

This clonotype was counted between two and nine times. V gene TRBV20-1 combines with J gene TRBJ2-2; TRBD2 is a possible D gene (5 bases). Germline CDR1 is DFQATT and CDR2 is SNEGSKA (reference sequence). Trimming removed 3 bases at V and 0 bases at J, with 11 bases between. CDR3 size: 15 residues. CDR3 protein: CSARTGLSNTGELFF. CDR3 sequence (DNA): TGCAGTGCTAGGACTGGACTTTCGAACACCGGGGAGCTGTTTTTT.

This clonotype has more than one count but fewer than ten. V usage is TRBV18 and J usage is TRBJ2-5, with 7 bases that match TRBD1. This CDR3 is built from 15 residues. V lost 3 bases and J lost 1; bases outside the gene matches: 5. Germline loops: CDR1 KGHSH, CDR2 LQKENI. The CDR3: CASSPQGQLQETQYF. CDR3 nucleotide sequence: TGTGCCAGCTCACCCCAGGGACAGCTCCAAGAGACCCAGTACTTC.

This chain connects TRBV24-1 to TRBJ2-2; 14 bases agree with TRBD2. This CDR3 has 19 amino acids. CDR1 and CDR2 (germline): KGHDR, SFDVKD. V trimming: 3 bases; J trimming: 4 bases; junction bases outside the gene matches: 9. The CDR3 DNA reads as TGTGCCACCAGTGATCCGGGACTAGCGGGAGAAGGCGGCACCGGGGAGCTGTTTTTT. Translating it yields CATSDPGLAGEGGTGELFF.

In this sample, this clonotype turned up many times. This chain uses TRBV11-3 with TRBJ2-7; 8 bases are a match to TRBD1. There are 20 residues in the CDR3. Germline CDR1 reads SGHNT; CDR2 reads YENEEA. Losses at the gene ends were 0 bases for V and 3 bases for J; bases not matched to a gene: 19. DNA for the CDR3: TGTGCCAGCAGCTTAGATTCTCGCGATGGGACAGGTGCCATTATCTACGAGCAGTACTTC. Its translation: CASSLDSRDGTGAIIYEQYF. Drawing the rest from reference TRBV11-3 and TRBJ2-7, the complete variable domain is EAGVVQSPRYKIIEKKQPVAFWCNPISGHNTLYWYLQNLGQGPELLIRYENEEAVDDSQLPKDRFSAERLKGVDSTLKIQPAELGDSAVYLCASSLDSRDGTGAIIYEQYFGPGTRLTVT.

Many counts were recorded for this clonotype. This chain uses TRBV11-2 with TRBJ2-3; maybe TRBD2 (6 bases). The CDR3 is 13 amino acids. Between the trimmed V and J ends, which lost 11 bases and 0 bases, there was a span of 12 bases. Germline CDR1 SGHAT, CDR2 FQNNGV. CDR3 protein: CASSGPSTDTQYF. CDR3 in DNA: TGTGCCTCCAGCGGGCCTAGCACAGATACGCAGTATTTT.

The CDR3 DNA follows: TGTGCCAGCAGCTACACAGGGTACAATGAGCAGTTCTTC. Its translation: CASSYTGYNEQFF. This chain links TRBV11-3 with TRBJ2-1; possibly TRBD1 for D (6 bases). The CDR3 has 13 residues. V was pared by 4 bases and J by 4 bases, with 8 bases between. CDR1 is SGHNT, CDR2 YENEEA, per germline. Together with reference TRBV11-3 and TRBJ2-1, the CDR3 gives the full variable domain: EAGVVQSPRYKIIEKKQPVAFWCNPISGHNTLYWYLQNLGQGPELLIRYENEEAVDDSQLPKDRFSAERLKGVDSTLKIQPAELGDSAVYLCASSYTGYNEQFFGPGTRLTVL.

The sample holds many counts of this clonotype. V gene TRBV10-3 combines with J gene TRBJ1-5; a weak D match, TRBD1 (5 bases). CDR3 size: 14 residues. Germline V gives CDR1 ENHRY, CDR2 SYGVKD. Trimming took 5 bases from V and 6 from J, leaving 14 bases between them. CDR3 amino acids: CAISPPGVRQPQHF. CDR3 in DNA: TGTGCCATCAGTCCGCCGGGGGTTCGTCAGCCCCAGCATTTT.